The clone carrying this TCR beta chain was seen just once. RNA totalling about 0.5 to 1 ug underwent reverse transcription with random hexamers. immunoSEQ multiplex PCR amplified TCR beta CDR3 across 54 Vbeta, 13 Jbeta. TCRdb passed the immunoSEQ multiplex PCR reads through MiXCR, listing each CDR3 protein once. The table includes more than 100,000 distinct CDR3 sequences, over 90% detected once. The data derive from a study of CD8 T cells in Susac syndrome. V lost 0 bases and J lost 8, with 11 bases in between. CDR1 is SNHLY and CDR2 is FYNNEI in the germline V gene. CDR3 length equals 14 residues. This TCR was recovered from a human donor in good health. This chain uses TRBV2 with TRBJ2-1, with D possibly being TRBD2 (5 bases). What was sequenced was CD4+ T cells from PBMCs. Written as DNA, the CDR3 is TGTGCCAGCAGTGAAGCGGGAGTTATCGATGAGCAGTTCTTC. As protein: CASSEAGVIDEQFF.